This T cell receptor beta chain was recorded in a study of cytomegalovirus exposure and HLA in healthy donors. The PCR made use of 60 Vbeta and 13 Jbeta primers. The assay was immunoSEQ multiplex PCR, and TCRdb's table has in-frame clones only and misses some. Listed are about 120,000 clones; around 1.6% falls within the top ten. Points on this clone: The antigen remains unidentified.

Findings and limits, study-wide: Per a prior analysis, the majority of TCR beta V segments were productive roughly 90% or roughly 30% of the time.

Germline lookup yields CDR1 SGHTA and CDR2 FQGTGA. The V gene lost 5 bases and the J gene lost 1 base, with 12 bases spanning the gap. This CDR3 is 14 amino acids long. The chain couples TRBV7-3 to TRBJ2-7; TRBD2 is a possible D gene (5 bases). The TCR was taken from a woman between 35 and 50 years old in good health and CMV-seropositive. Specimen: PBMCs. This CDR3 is CASSPDGNSYEQYF. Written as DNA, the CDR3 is TGTGCCAGCAGCCCGGACGGGAATTCCTACGAGCAGTACTTC.